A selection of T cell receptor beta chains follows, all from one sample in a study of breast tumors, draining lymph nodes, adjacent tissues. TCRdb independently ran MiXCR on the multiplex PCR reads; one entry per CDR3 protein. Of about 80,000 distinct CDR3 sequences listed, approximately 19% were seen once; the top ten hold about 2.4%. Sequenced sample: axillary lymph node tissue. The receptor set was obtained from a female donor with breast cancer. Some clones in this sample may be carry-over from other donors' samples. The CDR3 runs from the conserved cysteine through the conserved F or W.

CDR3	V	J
CASSQDRVRQGETQYF	TRBV3-1	TRBJ2-5
CASSIGGREETQYF	TRBV6-2/TRBV6-3	TRBJ2-5
CASSSRLASGNTIYF	TRBV11-2	TRBJ1-3
CASSLMAGGGDYNEQFF	TRBV11-2	TRBJ2-1
CASSVDPGGTSGRRGDTQYF	TRBV9	TRBJ2-3
CASSLVSGGPGHQKGSYEQYF	TRBV7-6	TRBJ2-7
CASRMDRRLVSPLHF	TRBV2	TRBJ1-6
CASKGTGSSYEQYF	TRBV2	TRBJ2-7
CASSLGPRQGSNEQFF	TRBV5-8	TRBJ2-1
CASSVGGGGETQYF	TRBV9	TRBJ2-5
CASSLKWTGLNEQFF	TRBV7-3	TRBJ2-1
CASSLDWEVVTGELFF	TRBV5-1	TRBJ2-2
CASSLGLAETGELFF	TRBV7-2	TRBJ2-2
CSARLPGLARHEQFF	TRBV20-1	TRBJ2-1
CSANPARGKGTQYF	TRBV20-1	TRBJ2-3
CASSFGGRGVDNEQFF	TRBV5-6	TRBJ2-1
CSAKDGSYEQYF	TRBV20-1	TRBJ2-7
CASLKGREFAAYEQYF	TRBV28	TRBJ2-7
CASNKGLAGGNEQFF	TRBV9	TRBJ2-1
CASSLETGNTIYF	TRBV5-1	TRBJ1-3
CASSLTSGERDTQYF	TRBV5-6	TRBJ2-3
CASRGDRVGSNTEAFF	TRBV28	TRBJ1-1
CAISGTPSYEQYF	TRBV10-3	TRBJ2-7
CASSPVVTGIGETQYF	TRBV5-1	TRBJ2-5
CASSYAYQGPMNEQFF	TRBV10-1	TRBJ2-1
CASSLSRLAGADEQFF	TRBV13	TRBJ2-1
CASSPGGLSSYEQYF	TRBV18	TRBJ2-7
CSARDYERGGELFF	TRBV20-1	TRBJ2-2
CASSTRQRDYGYTF	TRBV7-2	TRBJ1-2
CASSQDTHSNQPQHF	TRBV4-2	TRBJ1-5
CASSADAITDTQYF	TRBV2	TRBJ2-3
CASSLEPGSPYEQYF	TRBV5-5	TRBJ2-7
CASRLKTGQVTSPGPQHF	TRBV6-2/TRBV6-3	TRBJ1-5
CASSSDRNQPQHF	TRBV7-2	TRBJ1-5
CASSYSTGANVLTF	TRBV6-5	TRBJ2-6
CASTPGQGPSQFF	TRBV2	TRBJ2-1
CSARDFASESTDTQYF	TRBV20-1	TRBJ2-3
CSASGGHRETQYF	TRBV20-1	TRBJ2-5
CSAFPNYGYTF	TRBV20-1	TRBJ1-2
CASSASGAPYGYTF	TRBV11-2	TRBJ1-2
CASTPQGQEETQYF	TRBV6-2/TRBV6-3	TRBJ2-5
CASSLAGGRTGELFF	TRBV12-3/TRBV12-4	TRBJ2-2
CSAASGRVYEQYF	TRBV20-1	TRBJ2-7
CASSGGLRYGYTF	TRBV28	TRBJ1-2
CASSQGRTSVDRTYEQYF	TRBV14	TRBJ2-7
CASNKPGLNNEKLFF	TRBV28	TRBJ1-4
CSAQRGFYNEQFF	TRBV20-1	TRBJ2-1
CASSREASADTQYF	TRBV11-3	TRBJ2-3
CASSVGGGTVNTEAFF	TRBV9	TRBJ1-1